The 12 T cell receptor beta chains listed next were all sequenced from one sample in a study of CD8+CD57+ T cells in acquired aplastic anemia. An expansion of CD8+CD57+ cells by flow cytometry had been shown in patients chosen for sequencing. Investigators profiled TCR beta VDJ and CDR3 from genomic DNA template. TCRdb redid the calling of the reads with MiXCR, one entry per CDR3 protein. The sample includes approximately 250,000 distinct CDR3 sequences, roughly 82% of them seen just once. Sequences were obtained from sorted CD4+, CD8+, or CD8+CD57+ T cells (not recorded which) from PBMCs. These receptors all stem from a human donor with aplastic anemia.

The chain combines TRBV7-6 with TRBJ2-7; D may correspond to TRBD1 or TRBD2 (5 bases each). This CDR3 is 18 amino acids long. Germline CDR1 reads SGHVS; CDR2 reads FNYEAQ. V was pared by 3 bases and J by 3 bases, with 24 bases between. CDR3 loop: CASSFPPGTKDTYYEQYV. The CDR3 DNA sequence: TGTGCCAGCAGCTTTCCCCCAGGGACGAAAGACACTTACTACGAGCAGTACGTC.

This rearrangement joins TRBV7-6 to TRBJ1-6; 10 nucleotides line up with TRBD1. Germline V gene data show CDR1 as SGHVS and CDR2 as FNYEAQ. Trimming cost V 3 bases and J 19 bases; bases outside gene matches: 15. This CDR3 contains 15 residues. Written as DNA, the CDR3 is TGTGCCAGCAGCTTGACAGGGGGCCCCTACAATGAGCTGCACTTT. It translates to CASSLTGGPYNELHF.

As concerns this clonotype: Germline is not matched at one junction end, which may reflect a read error. The rearrangement joins TRBV9 to TRBJ2-3; perhaps TRBD1 as D (6 bases). This CDR3 contains 13 residues. Looked up from germline, CDR1 is SGDLS and CDR2 is YYNGEE. This chain's CDR3 is CASSEWWTDNTGF. The CDR3 DNA follows: TGTGCCAGCAGCGAGTGGTGGACAGATAACACGGGTTTT.

This sequence joins TRBV7-9 and TRBJ1-1, with no clear D. CDR1 and CDR2 (germline): SEHNR, FQNEAQ (reference sequence). The V end was cut by 1 base, the J end by 1 base, with 10 bases between. This CDR3 has 15 amino acids. CDR3 in DNA: TGTGCCAGCAGCTTAGAGGTGATAAGGAACACTGAAGCTTTCTTT. It codes for CASSLEVIRNTEAFF.

The J gene is TRBJ2-6, the V gene TRBV13, with D perhaps TRBD1 (5 bases). Germline CDR1 reads PRHDT; CDR2 reads FYEKMQ (reference sequence). V was cut by 1 base and J by 10 bases, with 17 bases left in between. CDR3 size: 16 residues. The CDR3 DNA reads as TGTGCCAGCAGCTTAGCGGGTAGGGGCAATGCGAACGTCCTGACTTTC. This gives the protein CASSLAGRGNANVLTF.

This chain joins TRBV7-3 and TRBJ2-7, with 7 bases matching TRBD1. This CDR3 contains 16 residues. CDR1 SGHTA and CDR2 FQGTGA come from the germline V gene. CDR3 region: CASRPQGTWRETEQYV. The CDR3, as DNA: TGTGCCAGCAGGCCACAGGGGACCTGGAGAGAGACCGAGCAATACGTC.

On this clonotype: This likely comes from a read error, as the CDR3 has no conserved phenylalanine or tryptophan at its end. The limits of the CDR3 on the DNA are not certain, so only TCRdb's listed CDR3 is given. J is TRBJ1-1 and V is TRBV7-9. Including both end residues, the CDR3 is 13 amino acids long. Germline V gene data show CDR1 as SEHNR and CDR2 as FQNEAQ (reference sequence). The CDR3 protein is CASSAVAGTQYFG.

This clonotype was seen just once. A read error may account for a junction end that differs from germline. The CDR3: CASSSTRASGFHEQVF. The DNA for the CDR3 is TGTGCCAGCAGCTCGACGAGGGCTAGCGGTTTCCATGAGCAGGTCTTC. The rearrangement links TRBV7-8 to TRBJ2-1; 7 nucleotides align to TRBD2. Germline-derived CDR1 and CDR2 are SGHVS and FQNEAQ. This CDR3 comprises 16 residues.

This clonotype was detected only once. The junction departs from the called germline gene at one end, perhaps through a read error. V is TRBV9 and J is TRBJ1-2; D unresolved. This CDR3 has 15 residues. Germline CDR1 reads SGDLS; CDR2 reads YYNGEE. CDR3 sequence (DNA): TGTGCCAGCAGCGGGGGAGAGGGCTCAGGCTATAGCTACACCTTC. Translation gives CASSGGEGSGYSYTF.

This chain joins TRBV7-9 and TRBJ2-5, with a weak D call TRBD2 (6 bases). Germline V gives CDR1 SEHNR, CDR2 FQNEAQ (reference sequence). V lost 3 bases to trimming and J lost 14 bases, with 25 bases between them. The CDR3 length is 15 residues. The CDR3 sequence is CASSLRRDGLVYGYF. Written as DNA, the CDR3 is TGTGCCAGCAGCTTGAGGAGGGACGGGCTCGTATATGGCTACTTC.

In its sample, this clonotype was seen once. This is likely a read error, given that the CDR3 carries no conserved phenylalanine or tryptophan at its end. No DNA is shown, since the ends of the CDR3 on it are uncertain; the CDR3 is the one TCRdb lists. The chain joins TRBV2 to TRBJ2-2; the table names TRBD2, a call not compared with the DNA. Germline CDR1 SNHLY, CDR2 FYNNEI. The CDR3 numbers 15 amino acids, ends counted. The CDR3 sequence: CASSVGPNSPLHFWN.

The chain uses TRBV25-1 and TRBJ2-1; TRBD2 agrees at 10 bases. The J segment lost 6 bases and the V segment lost 4 bases, leaving 6 bases of the junction unmatched. The length of the CDR3 is 15 residues. Germline CDR1 reads MGHDK; CDR2 reads SYGVNS. CDR3 residues: CASSALAGAGNEQFF. CDR3 nucleotide sequence: TGTGCCAGCAGTGCCCTAGCGGGAGCGGGCAATGAGCAGTTCTTC.